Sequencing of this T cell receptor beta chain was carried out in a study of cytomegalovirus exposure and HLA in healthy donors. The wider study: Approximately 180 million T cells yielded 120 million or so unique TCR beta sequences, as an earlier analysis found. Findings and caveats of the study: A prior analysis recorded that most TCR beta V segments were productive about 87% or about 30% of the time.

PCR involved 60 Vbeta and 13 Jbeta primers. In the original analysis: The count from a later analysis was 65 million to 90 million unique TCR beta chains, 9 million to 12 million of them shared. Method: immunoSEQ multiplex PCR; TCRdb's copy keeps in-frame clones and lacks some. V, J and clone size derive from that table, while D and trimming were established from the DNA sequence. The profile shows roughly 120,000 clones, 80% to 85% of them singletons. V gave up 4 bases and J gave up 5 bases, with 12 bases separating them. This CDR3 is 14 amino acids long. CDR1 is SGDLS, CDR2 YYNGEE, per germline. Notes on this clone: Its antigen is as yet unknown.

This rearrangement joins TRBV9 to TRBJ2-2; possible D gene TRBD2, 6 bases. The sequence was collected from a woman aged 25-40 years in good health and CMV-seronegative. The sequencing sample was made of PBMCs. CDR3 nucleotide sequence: TGTGCCAGCAGCACCAGGAGCGGGACCGGGGAGCTGTTTTTT. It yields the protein CASSTRSGTGELFF. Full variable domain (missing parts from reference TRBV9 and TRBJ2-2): DSGVTQTPKHLITATGQRVTLRCSPRSGDLSVYWYQQSLDQGLQFLIQYYNGEERAKGNILERFSAQQFPDLHSELNLSSLELGDSALYFCASSTRSGTGELFFGEGSRLTVL.